This T cell receptor beta chain was documented in a study of T cells in Graves' hyperthyroidism and ophthalmopathy. Study-wide results and limits: Most clonotypes expanded in the thyroid (above 0.001) were also present in blood. By a 13 V-J model, ophthalmopathy was set apart from stable hyperthyroidism. Progression to ophthalmopathy was predicted a median of roughly seven months early.

Uncontrolled infection, other autoimmune disease, pregnancy and lactation each barred patients from inclusion. This clonotype showed up just a few times. Its specificity is unknown. TCR beta CDR3 regions were amplified from RNA transcripts. Carried out on the TCR CDR3, a first-round RT-PCR used the HTBI primer set. TCRdb called the multiplex PCR reads again in MiXCR, with one record for every CDR3 protein. The data hold 500,000 to 600,000 distinct CDR3 sequences, with 46% observed a single time. Germline V gene lookup returns CDR1 LGHDT and CDR2 YNNKEL (reference sequence). The V gene lost 7 bases and the J gene lost 0 bases, with 9 bases spanning the gap. This CDR3 spans 14 amino acids.

This clonotype was obtained from an adult woman with Graves' disease, either hyperthyroidism or ophthalmopathy (not recorded which). The specimen sequenced was peripheral blood or thyroid tissue (not recorded which). The chain carries TRBV3-1 and TRBJ2-2, with a possible D match to TRBD2 (5 bases). DNA for the CDR3: TGTGCCAGCAAGGAGGCGCCGAACACCGGGGAGCTGTTTTTT. Translation gives CASKEAPNTGELFF.